This paragraph covers one TCR beta chain sequence. This entry is derived from a study of blood T cell repertoires in COVID-19. In the study overall: PBMCs, B-cell-depleted T cells, or T cells provided the cDNA or gDNA that made up the material.

TCRdb's table, derived via immunoSEQ multiplex PCR, lists solely in-frame clones and lacks some. The sample lists around 50,000 clones; more than 75% were seen once. V was pared by 5 bases and J by 5 bases, with 12 bases of the junction left unmatched. CDR3 length equals 17 residues. Germline V lookup: CDR1 SGHTA, CDR2 FQGNSA. The V call is TRBV7-2, the J call TRBJ2-5, with 12 bases aligning to TRBD2. The receptor was isolated from a man aged 65 to 85 with active COVID-19. Sequencing input: peripheral blood. CDR3 loop: CASSRAPLAGGGETQYF. The CDR3 nucleotides are TGTGCCAGCAGCAGGGCCCCACTAGCGGGGGGTGGGGAGACCCAGTACTTC.